The rows below give T cell receptor beta chains drawn from one sample of a study of T cells in Graves' hyperthyroidism and ophthalmopathy. TCRdb reprocessed the multiplex PCR reads via MiXCR and lists one record per CDR3 protein. The table has around 100,000 distinct CDR3 sequences, 40% to 50% seen once; the top ten hold approximately 25%. The material sequenced was blood. All receptors come from a man aged 35-49 years with Graves' hyperthyroidism. Both conserved end residues are part of each CDR3. The order of the fields is CDR3 DNA, CDR3 protein, J gene, D gene, clone size, V gene. The D gene is left open where the match is weak. Rows give clone size only sometimes, using once, few, many, or a class for an expanded clone.

TGTGCCAGCAGCTTAGGGACAAGGGCCAAGACCTATAGCAATCAGCCCCAGCATTTT,CASSLGTRAKTYSNQPQHF,TRBJ1-5,-,many,TRBV7-2
TGTGCCAGTAGTCCCCAGGACGGCTATGGCTACACCTTC,CASSPQDGYGYTF,TRBJ1-2,-,-,TRBV19
TGTGCCAGCGGGGACAGGGTCAGCCAGTACTTC,CASGDRVSQYF,TRBJ2-7,TRBD1,-,TRBV14
TGTGCCAGCAGTCGGATAACAACTAATGAAAAACTGTTTTTT,CASSRITTNEKLFF,TRBJ1-4,-,few,TRBV6-5
TGTGCCAGCAGCCCTGCCTTGGCGCCGAGGGATACCCAGTACTTC,CASSPALAPRDTQYF,TRBJ2-5,-,many,TRBV5-6
TGTGCTAGCAGTGAGACTGGGGGGAACACTGTAGCTTTCTTT,CASSETGGNTVAFF,TRBJ1-1,-,-,TRBV2
TGCAGCGTTGATGAGGGGGGCACAGATACGCAGTATTTT,CSVDEGGTDTQYF,TRBJ2-3,-,many,TRBV29-1
TGTGCCAGCAGCTTCCCGGGACAGCCCTACGAGCAGTACTTC,CASSFPGQPYEQYF,TRBJ2-7,TRBD1,-,TRBV7-9
TGCAGTGCCACGGACAAGAACTATGGCTACACCATATATTTT,CSATDKNYGYTIYF,TRBJ1-3,-,-,TRBV20-1
TGTGCCACCAGTGATAGGGGACAGTACTTC,CATSDRGQYF,TRBJ2-5,-,-,TRBV24-1
TGTGCCATCAGCCGAGGGGAGCTGTTTTTT,CAISRGELFF,TRBJ2-2,-,-,TRBV10-3
TGTGCCAGCATCACTCTAGCGTTCTCCTACAATGAGCAGTTCTTC,CASITLAFSYNEQFF,TRBJ2-1,-,many,TRBV6-5
TGTGCCAGCAGTCAGACAGGGGCTGGAGACTATGGCTACACCTTC,CASSQTGAGDYGYTF,TRBJ1-2,TRBD1,many,TRBV6-4
TGTGCCAGCAGCTTAGCCTACAGGGGGACTACAGCTTTCTTT,CASSLAYRGTTAFF,TRBJ1-1,TRBD1,-,TRBV7-8
TGTGCCAGCAGCTTAGGGTCCGATAATTCACCCCTCCACTTT,CASSLGSDNSPLHF,TRBJ1-6,-,medium-sized,TRBV7-9
TGCAGTGCTAGCCCCGGACGGTCCAACACTGAAGCTTTCTTT,CSASPGRSNTEAFF,TRBJ1-1,-,many,TRBV20-1
TGTGCCAGCAGCGTCCGACTAGCCCCCTTGGATGAGCAGTTCTTC,CASSVRLAPLDEQFF,TRBJ2-1,TRBD2,many,TRBV9
TGTGCCAGCAGCCAAGTTAACGGGGGATATGGCTACACCTTC,CASSQVNGGYGYTF,TRBJ1-2,-,many,TRBV14
TGTGCCAGTAGTCCAACGACAGGGTATCAGCCCCAGCATTTT,CASSPTTGYQPQHF,TRBJ1-5,TRBD1,many,TRBV19
TGTGCCAGCTCACCAATTCCTAGCGGGAGCACAGATACGCAGTATTTT,CASSPIPSGSTDTQYF,TRBJ2-3,TRBD2,-,TRBV14
TGTGCCATCAGTAGTGACCGGCTTGGGAGCACAGATACGCAGTATTTT,CAISSDRLGSTDTQYF,TRBJ2-3,-,-,TRBV10-3
TGTGCCAGCAGTGAAGGTCTGGGGAAGACCAAAAACATTCAGTACTTC,CASSEGLGKTKNIQYF,TRBJ2-4,-,many,TRBV25-1
TGTGCCAGCGGATTCTTTGGTGAGCAGTTCTTC,CASGFFGEQFF,TRBJ2-1,-,many,TRBV12-5
TGTGCCAGCAGTGGGACAGGGGGCCCCCTCCACTTT,CASSGTGGPLHF,TRBJ1-6,TRBD1,-,TRBV6-4
TGCGGCGTTGCCTACCAACTAGCGTCAAATACAGATACGCAGTATTTT,CGVAYQLASNTDTQYF,TRBJ2-3,TRBD2,once,TRBV29-1
TGTGCCAGTAAGGGAGGTGCAGGGAGCTCCGGGACCAACGTCCTGACTTTC,CASKGGAGSSGTNVLTF,TRBJ2-6,-,-,TRBV19
TGTGCCAGCAGCTTAGCCGGGGGCAATTACGAGACCCAGTACTTC,CASSLAGGNYETQYF,TRBJ2-5,-,many,TRBV7-8
TGCGCCAGCAGCAGCCGGGACCGCGACGAGCAGTACTTC,CASSSRDRDEQYF,TRBJ2-7,-,-,TRBV5-1
TGTGCCATCAGTGAGTCGAAATTTCAGGGGGCCTTCGAGCAGTACTTC,CAISESKFQGAFEQYF,TRBJ2-7,TRBD1,many,TRBV10-3
TGTGCCAGCAGCGAACGGACAGGGATCTATGGCTACACCTTC,CASSERTGIYGYTF,TRBJ1-2,TRBD1,-,TRBV9
TGTGCTAGTGGTTCGGGTTGTATTTTT,CASGSGCIF,TRBJ2-2,-,few,TRBV12-5
TGCGCCAGCAGCCTTCAAGCTTCCGGCAATGAGCAGTTCTTC,CASSLQASGNEQFF,TRBJ2-1,-,many,TRBV4-1
TGTGCCAGTAGTATAGATCGGAGCCAGGGTAAGCATTTT,CASSIDRSQGKHF,TRBJ1-5,-,many,TRBV19
TGTGCCAGCAGCTTGGGTAGTAGCATCAATGAGCAGTTCTTC,CASSLGSSINEQFF,TRBJ2-1,-,many,TRBV5-5
TGTGCCAGCAGTGAAATCACTAGCGAAGATAATGAGCAGTTCTTC,CASSEITSEDNEQFF,TRBJ2-1,TRBD2,few,TRBV6-5
TGTGCCAGCAGTGGGGAGCTCGACACTTACGAGCAGTACTTC,CASSGELDTYEQYF,TRBJ2-7,-,many,TRBV2
TGTGCCAGCATTCGGGGGAGCTCTGGAAACACCATATATTTT,CASIRGSSGNTIYF,TRBJ1-3,-,few,TRBV28
TGTGCCAGCAGCTTAGGTGCGACGCTGTCCTACGAGCAGTACTTC,CASSLGATLSYEQYF,TRBJ2-7,-,many,TRBV7-2
TGTGCCAGCCGAAGGACGGGGCTGGGAGACGAGCAGTACTTC,CASRRTGLGDEQYF,TRBJ2-7,-,-,TRBV11-2
TGTGCCACCAGTGATTTACGGCAGGGGGTTCGAGAGACCCAGTACTTC,CATSDLRQGVRETQYF,TRBJ2-5,TRBD1,-,TRBV24-1
TGTGCCAGCAGCCCAGACAGGGTTGGACAGCCCCAGCATTTT,CASSPDRVGQPQHF,TRBJ1-5,TRBD1,many,TRBV12-3/TRBV12-4
TGTGCCAGCAGTCGTACCGGGACAGGGCTTACTGGCTACACCTTC,CASSRTGTGLTGYTF,TRBJ1-2,TRBD1,-,TRBV28
TGTGCCAGCAGTTTTGGCGGGAGTAGAGGTGAGCAGTTCTTC,CASSFGGSRGEQFF,TRBJ2-1,TRBD2,many,TRBV12-3/TRBV12-4
TGTGCCAGCAGGACTAGCGGGAGGGGGGGTGAGCAGTTCTTC,CASRTSGRGGEQFF,TRBJ2-1,TRBD2,many,TRBV12-3/TRBV12-4
TGCAGTGCTAGAGATCGGGATTTGGGGACTGAAGCTTTCTTT,CSARDRDLGTEAFF,TRBJ1-1,-,-,TRBV20-1
TGTGCCAGCAGTTTGACGGGGGCCTACGAGCAGTACTTC,CASSLTGAYEQYF,TRBJ2-7,-,many,TRBV12-3/TRBV12-4
TGTGCCAGCAGTTCGGGACCCAAGGTTGAGTACTTC,CASSSGPKVEYF,TRBJ2-7,-,many,TRBV5-5
TGTGCCAGCTCCCTTCAAGGGGGGGCACCCACTGAAGCTTTCTTT,CASSLQGGAPTEAFF,TRBJ1-1,-,few,TRBV6-1